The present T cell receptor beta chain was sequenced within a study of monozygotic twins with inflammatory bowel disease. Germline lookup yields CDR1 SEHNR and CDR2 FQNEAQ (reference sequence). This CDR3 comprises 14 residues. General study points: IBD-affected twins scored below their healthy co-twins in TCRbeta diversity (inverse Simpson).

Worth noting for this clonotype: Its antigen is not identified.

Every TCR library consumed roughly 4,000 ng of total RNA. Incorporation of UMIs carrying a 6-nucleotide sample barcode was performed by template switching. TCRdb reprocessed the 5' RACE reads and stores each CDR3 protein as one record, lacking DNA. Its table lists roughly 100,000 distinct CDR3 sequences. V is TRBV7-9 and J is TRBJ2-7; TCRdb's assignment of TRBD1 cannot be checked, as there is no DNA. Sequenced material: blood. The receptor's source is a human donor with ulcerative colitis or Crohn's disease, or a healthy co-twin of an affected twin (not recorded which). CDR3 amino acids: CASSPGTLNYEQYF.